The 2 T cell receptor beta chains below were found in one sample sequenced in a study of blood T cell repertoires in COVID-19. Method: immunoSEQ multiplex PCR; TCRdb's copy keeps in-frame clones and lacks some. This table has over 400,000 clones, about nine tenths appearing once. The sequenced material came from PBMCs or T cells enriched from blood (not recorded which). The receptors here all came from an older woman who had recovered from COVID-19.

J is TRBJ2-5 and V is TRBV2, with D tentatively TRBD1 (6 bases). Between the trimmed V and J ends, which lost 6 bases and 7 bases, there was a span of 15 bases. The CDR3 spans 13 residues. Germline V CDR1 and CDR2: SNHLY, FYNNEI. The CDR3: CASSLTGPGTQYF. CDR3 nucleotide sequence: TGTGCCAGCAGCCTGACAGGTCCGGGGACCCAGTACTTC.

The V gene is TRBV11-2, the J gene TRBJ1-1; TRBD1 agrees at 9 bases. CDR1 and CDR2 from the germline V gene are SGHAT and FQNNGV. The CDR3 contains 17 residues. V shed 5 bases, J shed 1 base, and the junction held 11 bases outside the gene matches. The CDR3 coding sequence is TGTGCCAGCAGCCACGGATATAACAGGGGGCGGAACACTGAAGCTTTCTTT. Amino acid sequence: CASSHGYNRGRNTEAFF.